The table lists the clone carrying this T cell receptor beta chain with a few counts. Deletions cut 6 bases from V and 4 bases from J, with 16 bases between. The V gene's germline CDR1 is MNHEY and CDR2 SMNVEV (reference sequence). This CDR3 comprises 14 residues. TCRdb called the RT-PCR reads again in MiXCR, with one record for every CDR3 protein. Of about 700,000 distinct CDR3 sequences listed, 14% are singletons. The chain links TRBV27 to TRBJ2-7, with a weak D call TRBD1 (6 bases). This clonotype was sampled from a female donor in good health, serving as a healthy control. The sequenced material came from memory CD4+ T cells from blood. This CDR3 is CASRRQEVVYEQYF. CDR3 nucleotide sequence: TGTGCCAGCAGACGACAGGAGGTGGTGTACGAGCAGTACTTC.